The rows below give T cell receptor beta chains drawn from one sample of a study of cytotoxic CD8 clonotypes in ibrutinib-treated CLL. The repertoire was sequenced with immunoSEQ multiplex PCR; TCRdb's copy has only in-frame clones and lacks some. Among 250,000 to 350,000 clones listed, 65% to 85% were seen once. The sample was PBMCs, taken at disease progression, from a patient treated with ibrutinib. The receptor source for this set is a human donor with chronic lymphocytic leukemia. The CDR3 runs from the conserved cysteine through the conserved F or W. Fields, in order: D gene, J gene, V gene, clone size, CDR3 DNA, CDR3 protein. A D gene is named only where the DNA matches it firmly. Clone sizes are given selectively: once, few, many, or a class where the clone is expanded.

. | TRBJ2-1 | TRBV2 | . | TGTGCCAGCAGTGAGGACCTAGTCTCCTACAATGAGCAGTTCTTC | CASSEDLVSYNEQFF
TRBD2 | TRBJ2-7 | TRBV9 | . | TGTGCCAGCAGCGTATATAGCGGGAGCACCTACGAGCAGTACTTC | CASSVYSGSTYEQYF
. | TRBJ2-7 | TRBV6-5 | . | TGTGCCAGCAGTTGGGAACTTAGCTACGAGCAGTACTTC | CASSWELSYEQYF
TRBD2 | TRBJ2-3 | TRBV19 | . | TGTGCCAGTAGTGCCCCAATGGCGGGGAGGGTCGCAGATACGCAGTATTTT | CASSAPMAGRVADTQYF
. | TRBJ1-1 | TRBV19 | . | TGTGCCAGTAGTATAATGGAGCACGCCGTCTTT | CASSIMEHAVF
. | TRBJ1-2 | TRBV9 | . | TGTGCCAGCACCTCGGCCAGCAACTATGGCTACACCTTC | CASTSASNYGYTF
. | TRBJ2-7 | TRBV5-1 | . | TGCGCCAGCGCCACTTTGGCGGGGGCAACCTACGAGCAGTACTTC | CASATLAGATYEQYF
. | TRBJ1-6 | TRBV7-8 | . | TGTGCCAGCAGCTCGCGACAGAATCCTAATTCACCCCTCCACTTT | CASSSRQNPNSPLHF
. | TRBJ2-5 | TRBV7-2 | once | TGTGCCAGCAGCTTAGTTGTGGGGGGATGGGAAGAGACCCAGTACTTC | CASSLVVGGWEETQYF
. | TRBJ2-7 | TRBV9 | . | TGTGCCAGCAGCCTGGGGGTCTCTTTATCCTACGAGCAGTACTTC | CASSLGVSLSYEQYF
TRBD2 | TRBJ2-7 | TRBV25-1 | few | TGTGCCAGCAGTACCCCGGGGGGACCTACCGACTTC | CASSTPGGPTDF
. | TRBJ2-6 | TRBV9 | . | TGTGCCAGCAGCGTTCGGATCTCTGGGGCCAACGTCCTGACTTTC | CASSVRISGANVLTF
TRBD1 | TRBJ1-2 | TRBV7-9 | few | TGTGCCAGCAGCTTCGGGACAGTCTATGGCTACACCTTC | CASSFGTVYGYTF
. | TRBJ1-5 | TRBV11-2 | . | TGTGCCAGCAGCTTAGGGATATTGCCCGATCAGCCCCAGCATTTT | CASSLGILPDQPQHF